Below, 4 T cell receptor beta chains from the same sample are listed, as sequenced in a study of OX40 agonist ivuxolimab in advanced cancers. Here immunoSEQ multiplex PCR was the method, and the copy in TCRdb shows in-frame clones only, minus some. The sample lists about 36,000 clones; 88% were seen once. The sample in question was CD4+ or CD8+ T cells sorted from blood, obtained in a trial of the OX40 agonist ivuxolimab. All receptors come from an adult with an advanced solid tumor such as melanoma, head and neck, liver or kidney cancer.

The chain employs TRBV27 and TRBJ2-7, with D uncertain. Trimming stripped 2 bases from V and 0 bases from J, with 11 bases between. The CDR3 runs 15 residues. Germline CDR1 is MNHEY and CDR2 is SMNVEV (reference sequence). CDR3 in DNA: TGTGCCAGCAGTTTAACACAGATCCTCTCCTACGAGCAGTACTTC. Protein product: CASSLTQILSYEQYF.

This clone showed up just a few times. The chain uses TRBV28 and TRBJ2-7; the D is unclear. The CDR3 runs 11 residues. V was clipped by 5 bases and J by 4 bases, with 6 bases between them. Per the germline V gene, CDR1 is MDHEN and CDR2 is SYDVKM. The CDR3 DNA is TGTGCCAGCAGTACCGAGTACGAGCAGTACTTC. Its protein is CASSTEYEQYF. The variable domain in full, with the rest retrieved from reference TRBV28 and TRBJ2-7, is DVKVTQSSRYLVKRTGEKVFLECVQDMDHENMFWYRQDPGLGLRLIYFSYDVKMKEKGDIPEGYSVSREKKERFSLILESASTNQTSMYLCASSTEYEQYFGPGTRLTVT.

The rearrangement links TRBV28 to TRBJ1-5; D not resolved. V gave up 8 bases and J gave up 7 bases, with 21 bases separating them. This CDR3 is built from 15 residues. The germline CDR1 and CDR2 sequences are MDHEN and SYDVKM. The CDR3 DNA is TGTGCCAGCCTTCCTTATGGTGTGCGGGGACAGCCCCAGCATTTT. Translated: CASLPYGVRGQPQHF.

The chain combines TRBV28 with TRBJ2-7, with D perhaps TRBD2 (6 bases). CDR3 length: 12 residues. CDR1 is MDHEN, CDR2 SYDVKM, per germline. The germline V and J ends were trimmed by 5 bases and 11 bases, with 16 bases remaining between them. The CDR3 loop reads CASSPRDGREYF. The CDR3 bases are TGTGCCAGCAGTCCGCGGGACGGCAGGGAGTACTTC.